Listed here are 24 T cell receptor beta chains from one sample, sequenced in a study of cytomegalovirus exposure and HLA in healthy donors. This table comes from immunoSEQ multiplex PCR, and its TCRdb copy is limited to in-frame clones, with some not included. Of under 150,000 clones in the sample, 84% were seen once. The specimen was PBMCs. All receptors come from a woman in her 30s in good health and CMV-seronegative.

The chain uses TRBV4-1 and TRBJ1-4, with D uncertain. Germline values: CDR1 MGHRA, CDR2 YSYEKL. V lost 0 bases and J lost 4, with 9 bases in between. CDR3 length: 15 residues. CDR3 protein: CASSQDGKSNEKLFF. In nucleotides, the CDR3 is TGCGCCAGCAGCCAAGACGGGAAGAGTAATGAAAAACTGTTTTTT.

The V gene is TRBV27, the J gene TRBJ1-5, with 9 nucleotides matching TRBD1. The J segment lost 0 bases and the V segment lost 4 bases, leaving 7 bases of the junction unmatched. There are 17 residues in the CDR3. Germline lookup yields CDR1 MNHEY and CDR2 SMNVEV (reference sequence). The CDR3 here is CASSSFGDRASNQPQHF. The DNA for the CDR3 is TGTGCCAGCAGTTCGTTCGGGGACAGGGCTAGCAATCAGCCCCAGCATTTT.

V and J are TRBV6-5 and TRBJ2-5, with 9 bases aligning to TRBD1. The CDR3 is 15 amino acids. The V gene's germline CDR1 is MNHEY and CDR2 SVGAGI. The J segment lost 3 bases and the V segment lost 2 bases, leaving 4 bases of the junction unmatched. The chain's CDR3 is CASSYGGTGKETQYF. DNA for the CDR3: TGTGCCAGCAGTTACGGGGGGACAGGGAAAGAGACCCAGTACTTC.

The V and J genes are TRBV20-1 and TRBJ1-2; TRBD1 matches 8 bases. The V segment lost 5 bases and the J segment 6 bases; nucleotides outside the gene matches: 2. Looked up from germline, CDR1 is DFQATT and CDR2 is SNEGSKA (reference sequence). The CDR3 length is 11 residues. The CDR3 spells CSADRGHGYTF. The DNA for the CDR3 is TGCAGTGCTGACAGGGGCCATGGCTACACCTTC.

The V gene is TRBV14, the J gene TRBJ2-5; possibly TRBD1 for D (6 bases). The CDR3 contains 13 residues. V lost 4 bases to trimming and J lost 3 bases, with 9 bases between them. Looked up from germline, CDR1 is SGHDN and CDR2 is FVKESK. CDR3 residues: CASSLDRKETQYF. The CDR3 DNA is TGTGCCAGCAGCCTGGACAGAAAAGAGACCCAGTACTTC.

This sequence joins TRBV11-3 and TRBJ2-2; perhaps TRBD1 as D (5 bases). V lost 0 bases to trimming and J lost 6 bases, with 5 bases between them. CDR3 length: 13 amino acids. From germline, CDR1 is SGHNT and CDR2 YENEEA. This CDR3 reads CASSLEQAGELFF. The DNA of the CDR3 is TGTGCCAGCAGCTTAGAACAGGCCGGGGAGCTGTTTTTT.

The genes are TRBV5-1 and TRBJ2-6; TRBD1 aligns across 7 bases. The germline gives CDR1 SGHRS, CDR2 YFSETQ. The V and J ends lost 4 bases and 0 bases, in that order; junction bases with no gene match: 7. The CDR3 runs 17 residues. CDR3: CASSPRGQSSGANVLTF. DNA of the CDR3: TGCGCCAGCAGCCCCCGGGGACAGTCCTCTGGGGCCAACGTCCTGACTTTC.

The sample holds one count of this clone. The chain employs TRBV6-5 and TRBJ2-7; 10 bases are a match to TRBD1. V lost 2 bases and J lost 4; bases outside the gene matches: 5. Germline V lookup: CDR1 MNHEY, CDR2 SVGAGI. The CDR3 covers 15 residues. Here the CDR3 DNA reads TGTGCCAGCAGTTACAGCGGGACAGGGGATTACGAGCAGTACTTC. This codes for CASSYSGTGDYEQYF.

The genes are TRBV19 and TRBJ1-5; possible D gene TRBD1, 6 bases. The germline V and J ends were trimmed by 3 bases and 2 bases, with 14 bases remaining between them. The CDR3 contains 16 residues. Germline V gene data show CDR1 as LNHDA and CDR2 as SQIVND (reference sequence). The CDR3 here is CASSIARGSRNQPQHF. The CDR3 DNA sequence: TGTGCCAGTAGTATTGCGAGGGGGTCGCGCAATCAGCCCCAGCATTTT.

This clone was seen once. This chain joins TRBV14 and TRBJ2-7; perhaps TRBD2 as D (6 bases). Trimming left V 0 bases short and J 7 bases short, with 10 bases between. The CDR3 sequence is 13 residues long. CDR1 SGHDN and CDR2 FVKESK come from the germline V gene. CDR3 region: CASSQDRGWEQYF. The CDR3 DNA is TGTGCCAGCAGCCAAGATCGGGGGTGGGAGCAGTACTTC.

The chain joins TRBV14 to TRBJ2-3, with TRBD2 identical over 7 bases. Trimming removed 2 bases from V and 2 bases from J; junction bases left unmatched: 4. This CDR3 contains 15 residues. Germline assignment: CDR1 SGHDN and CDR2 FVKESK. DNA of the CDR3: TGTGCCAGCAGCCAACTAGCGGCCCACACAGATACGCAGTATTTT. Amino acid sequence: CASSQLAAHTDTQYF.

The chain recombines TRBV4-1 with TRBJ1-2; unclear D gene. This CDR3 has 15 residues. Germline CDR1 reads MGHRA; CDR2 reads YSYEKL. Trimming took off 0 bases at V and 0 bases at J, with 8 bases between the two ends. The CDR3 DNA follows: TGCGCCAGCAGCCAAGATCAGAGGTCTAACTATGGCTACACCTTC. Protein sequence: CASSQDQRSNYGYTF.

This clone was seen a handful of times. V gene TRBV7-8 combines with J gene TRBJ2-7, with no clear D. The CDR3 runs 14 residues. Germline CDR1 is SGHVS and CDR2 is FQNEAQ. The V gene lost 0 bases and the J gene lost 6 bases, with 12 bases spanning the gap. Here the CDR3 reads CASSLAQSPSEQYF. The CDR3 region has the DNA TGTGCCAGCAGCTTAGCCCAGTCTCCCTCCGAGCAGTACTTC.

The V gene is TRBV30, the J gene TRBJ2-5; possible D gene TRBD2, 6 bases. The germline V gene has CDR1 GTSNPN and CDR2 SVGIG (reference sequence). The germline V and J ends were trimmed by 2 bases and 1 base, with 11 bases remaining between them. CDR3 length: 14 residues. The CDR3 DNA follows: TGTGCCTGGAGTCCTGCGACTAGCCAAGAGACCCAGTACTTC. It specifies CAWSPATSQETQYF. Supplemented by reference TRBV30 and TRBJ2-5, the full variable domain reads SQTIHQWPATLVQPVGSPLSLECTVEGTSNPNLYWYRQAAGRGLQLLFYSVGIGQISSEVPQNLSASRPQDRQFILSSKKLLLSDSGFYLCAWSPATSQETQYFGPGTRLLVL.

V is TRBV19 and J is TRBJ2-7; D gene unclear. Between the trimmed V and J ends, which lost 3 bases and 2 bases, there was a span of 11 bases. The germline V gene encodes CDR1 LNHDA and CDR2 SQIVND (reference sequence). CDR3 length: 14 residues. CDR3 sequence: CASSISTGTYEQYF. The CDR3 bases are TGTGCCAGTAGTATTTCGACTGGTACCTACGAGCAGTACTTC.

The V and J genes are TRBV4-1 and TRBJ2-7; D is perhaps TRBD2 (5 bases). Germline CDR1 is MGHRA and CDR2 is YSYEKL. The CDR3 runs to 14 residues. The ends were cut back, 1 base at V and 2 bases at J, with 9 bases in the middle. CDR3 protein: CASSQGFGTYEQYF. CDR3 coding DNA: TGCGCCAGCAGCCAAGGGTTCGGGACCTACGAGCAGTACTTC.

CDR3 coding DNA: TGTGCCAGTAGTAAGGGACAGGGTTTCTACGAGCAGTACTTC. The encoded protein is CASSKGQGFYEQYF. V and J are TRBV19 and TRBJ2-7; 9 bases fit TRBD1. Trimming at V came to 4 bases and at J to 3 bases, leaving 4 bases not matched to a gene. The CDR3 spans 14 residues. Germline V lookup: CDR1 LNHDA, CDR2 SQIVND (reference sequence).

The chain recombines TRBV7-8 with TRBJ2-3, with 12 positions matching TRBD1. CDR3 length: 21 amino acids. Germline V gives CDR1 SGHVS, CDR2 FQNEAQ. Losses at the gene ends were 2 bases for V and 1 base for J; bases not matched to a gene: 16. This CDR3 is CASSLIGTGGALALGTDTQYF. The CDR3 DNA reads TGTGCCAGCAGCTTAATCGGGACAGGGGGCGCGTTGGCACTGGGCACAGATACGCAGTATTTT.

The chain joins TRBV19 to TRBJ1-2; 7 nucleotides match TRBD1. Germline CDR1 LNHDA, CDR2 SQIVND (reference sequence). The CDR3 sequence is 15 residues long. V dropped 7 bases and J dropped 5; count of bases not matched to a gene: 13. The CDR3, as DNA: TGTGCCAGTATCCCGCGGGCAGGGGGTAGTTATGGCTACACCTTC. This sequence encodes CASIPRAGGSYGYTF.

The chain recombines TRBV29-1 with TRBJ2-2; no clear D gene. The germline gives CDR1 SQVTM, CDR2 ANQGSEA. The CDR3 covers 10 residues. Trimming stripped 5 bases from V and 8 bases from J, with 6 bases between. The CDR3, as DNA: TGCAGCGTTCTGTTTGGGGAGCTGTTTTTT. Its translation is CSVLFGELFF.

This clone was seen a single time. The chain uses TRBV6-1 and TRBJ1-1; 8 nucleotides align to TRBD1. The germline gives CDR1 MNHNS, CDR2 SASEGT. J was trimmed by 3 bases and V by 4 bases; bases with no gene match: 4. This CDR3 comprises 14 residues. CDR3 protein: CASSVDRGDTEAFF. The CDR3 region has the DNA TGTGCCAGCAGTGTCGACAGGGGCGACACTGAAGCTTTCTTT.

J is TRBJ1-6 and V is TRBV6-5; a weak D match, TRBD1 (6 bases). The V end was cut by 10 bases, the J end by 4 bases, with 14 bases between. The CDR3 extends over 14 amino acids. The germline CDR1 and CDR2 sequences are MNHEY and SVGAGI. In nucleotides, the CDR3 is TGTGCCACCAGGGGCGAAATATATAATTCACCCCTCCACTTT. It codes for CATRGEIYNSPLHF.

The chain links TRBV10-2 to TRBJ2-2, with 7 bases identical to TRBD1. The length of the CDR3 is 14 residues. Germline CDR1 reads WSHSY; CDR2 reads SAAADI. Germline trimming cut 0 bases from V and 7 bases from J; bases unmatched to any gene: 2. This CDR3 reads CASSESTGHGELFF. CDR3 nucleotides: TGCGCCAGCAGTGAGTCGACAGGGCACGGGGAGCTGTTTTTT.

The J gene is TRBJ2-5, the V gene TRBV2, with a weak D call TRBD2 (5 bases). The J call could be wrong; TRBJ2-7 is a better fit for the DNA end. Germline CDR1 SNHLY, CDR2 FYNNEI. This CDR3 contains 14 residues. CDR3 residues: CASSERRVSYEQYF. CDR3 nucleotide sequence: TGTGCCAGCAGTGAGCGGCGGGTCTCCTACGAGCAGTACTTC.